This paragraph reports one T cell receptor beta chain. RNA transcripts gave rise to amplified TCR beta CDR3 regions. The TCR CDR3 first-round RT-PCR relied on the HTBI primer set. Each CDR3 protein is one row after TCRdb ran MiXCR on the multiplex PCR reads. The sample shows hundreds of thousands of distinct CDR3 sequences, approximately 15% of them seen only once. The record originates from a study of T cells in Graves' hyperthyroidism and ophthalmopathy. The TCR originated in a middle-aged woman with Graves' ophthalmopathy. The sample taken for sequencing was blood.

The CDR3 region is CASSEEKPYEQYF. CDR3 nucleotides: TGTGCCAGCAGTGAAGAGAAACCCTACGAGCAGTACTTC. The rearrangement uses TRBV6-1 and TRBJ2-7; D call uncertain. The germline V gene encodes CDR1 MNHNS and CDR2 SASEGT. The CDR3 has 13 amino acids. V dropped 1 base and J dropped 2 bases, with 6 bases sitting between them.